A selection of T cell receptor beta chains follows, all from one sample in a study of cytomegalovirus exposure and HLA in healthy donors. Profiled with immunoSEQ multiplex PCR; TCRdb holds only in-frame clones, not every one. The sample carries fewer than 200,000 clones, 82% recorded once. The sequencing sample was made of PBMCs. The receptors derive from a male donor in good health and CMV-seronegative. Both conserved end residues are part of each CDR3. Each record gives: V gene, J gene, CDR3 protein.

TRBV7-8	TRBJ1-4	CASSLVPGNQNEKLFF
TRBV7-7	TRBJ2-2	CASSLRTSGPNTGELFF
TRBV10-2	TRBJ2-1	CASSDRFDEQFF
TRBV7-7	TRBJ2-2	CASRGDRNTGELFF
TRBV6-5	TRBJ1-5	CASSPNPYSQPQHF
TRBV6-5	TRBJ2-1	CARPRRGGKNEQFF
TRBV7-2	TRBJ1-2	CASSQGKGHLYTF
TRBV7-9	TRBJ2-4	CASSLAFLAKNIQYF
TRBV10-3	TRBJ2-5	CAISGDKGQETQYF
TRBV5-1	TRBJ2-3	CAIRDRGQSGTDTQYF
TRBV5-8	TRBJ2-1	CATALKGPSAHYEQFF
TRBV19	TRBJ2-2	CASSKIQGGYTGELFF
TRBV7-2	TRBJ2-1	CASSFTGNEQFF
TRBV6-5	TRBJ2-1	CASRTGVYEQFF
TRBV5-1	TRBJ2-1	CASGDIAGAIKSSYNEQFF
TRBV9	TRBJ1-2	CASSVDRDTYGYTF
TRBV9	TRBJ2-4	CASSSRQGDIQYF
TRBV4-1	TRBJ1-1	CASSPERAGGGTEAFF
TRBV7-3	TRBJ2-3	CAGKLGGPADTQYF
TRBV9	TRBJ1-1	CASSPGSRVGTEAFF
TRBV15	TRBJ2-5	CATSREIRASETQYF
TRBV7-6	TRBJ1-2	CASTPRGGYGYTF
TRBV7-2	TRBJ1-4	CASSMESGVGEKLFF
TRBV27	TRBJ2-7	CASSPRDREKMGGPGEQYF
TRBV20-1	TRBJ2-1	CSSGTNNEQFF
TRBV7-6	TRBJ2-7	CASSLGAYPTRQYF
TRBV6-5	TRBJ2-5	CASSRLAGGIETQYF
TRBV27	TRBJ1-1	CASGSWLGPTNTEAFF
TRBV7-7	TRBJ2-5	CASSLGERSETQYF
TRBV19	TRBJ1-6	CASSRQADNSPLHF
TRBV7-2	TRBJ1-1	CASTRLGGAMNTEAFF
TRBV4-1	TRBJ1-4	CASSLTPYQGADEKLFF
TRBV28	TRBJ1-5	CASSLWVGQGFNQPQHF
TRBV30	TRBJ2-7	CAVGTHRQQYF
TRBV27	TRBJ1-2	CASRTLGDRVYGYTF
TRBV6-5	TRBJ2-2	CASRRTGDTGELFF
TRBV11-1	TRBJ1-1	CASSLLRGQTEAFF
TRBV7-2	TRBJ2-1	CASSLPIYSGRFNEQFF
TRBV11-2	TRBJ1-2	CASSPAVNYGYTF
TRBV5-1	TRBJ2-5	CASSLRAGDGTQYF
TRBV5-1	TRBJ2-5	CASSLGDRQETQYF
TRBV6-5	TRBJ2-1	CASSYFPISYNEQFF
TRBV18	TRBJ1-1	CASTRLQGGIGTEAFF
TRBV11-3	TRBJ1-1	CASSPGTANTEAFF
TRBV7-8	TRBJ1-4	CASSQGQADEVF
TRBV2	TRBJ1-2	CASWGDRGGDYGYTF
TRBV11-2	TRBJ2-7	CASSLVRGISYEQYF
TRBV6-1	TRBJ1-2	CASSRDIATYGYTF
TRBV27	TRBJ2-2	CASSPSNTGELFF
TRBV27	TRBJ1-1	CASLGHTEAFF
TRBV18	TRBJ1-1	CASSRATENTEAFF
TRBV27	TRBJ2-7	CASSPGQGSVDEQYF
TRBV6-1	TRBJ2-5	CASRFTGGPQYF
TRBV7-8	TRBJ2-4	CASSLGRTSGGQAKNIQYF